This T cell receptor (beta chain) originates from a study of T-cell reconstitution after alpha-beta-depleted transplantation in children. The germline V and J ends were trimmed by 4 bases and 4 bases, with 8 bases remaining between them. CDR1 SQVTM and CDR2 ANQGSEA come from the germline V gene. This CDR3 region has 12 residues. This clonotype has a count of ten or more. Antigen unknown. Study findings and constraints: At the one-year point after transplant, T-cell counts and TCRbeta diversity were found to come mostly from T cells that had been newly produced. After transplant, high TCRbeta diversity at day 60 in some patients arose from surviving recipient T cells and thymic progenitors.

The TCRbeta library incorporated unique molecular identifiers. A single record per CDR3 protein comes from TCRdb applying MiXCR to the PCR reads. The table lists about 300,000 distinct CDR3 sequences, nearly 8% of them singletons. The sequence came from a female patient aged 2-10 years who had a stem cell transplant for Fanconi anemia, so the T cells may come from the graft donor. This material consisted of peripheral blood, taken 360 days after TCRalphabeta/CD19-depleted stem cell transplant. The V and J genes are TRBV29-1 and TRBJ1-3; D may be TRBD1 (5 bases). The CDR3 loop is CSVATVGNTIYF. CDR3 bases: TGCAGCGTTGCGACAGTCGGAAACACCATATATTTT.